The 21 T cell receptor beta chains below were found in one sample sequenced in a study of cytomegalovirus exposure and HLA in healthy donors. A multiplex PCR was run with 60 Vbeta primers and 13 Jbeta primers. Generated by immunoSEQ multiplex PCR, the TCRdb table keeps only in-frame clones and is missing some. The data show approximately 150,000 clones, around 79% seen once. Sequencing was carried out using PBMCs. The source is a man aged 35-49 years in good health and CMV-seronegative.

The genes are TRBV19 and TRBJ1-1; TRBD1 is a possible D gene (5 bases). The V end was cut by 5 bases, the J end by 1 base, with 8 bases between. The CDR3 is 13 residues long. Germline CDR1 is LNHDA and CDR2 is SQIVND (reference sequence). CDR3 loop: CASSVTGNTEAFF. Written as DNA, the CDR3 is TGTGCCAGTAGTGTTACAGGGAACACTGAAGCTTTCTTT.

The chain uses TRBV7-9 and TRBJ2-1; the D is unclear. The CDR3 consists of 12 residues. Germline CDR1 is SEHNR and CDR2 is FQNEAQ (reference sequence). V dropped 1 base and J dropped 10 bases, with 8 bases sitting between them. In nucleotides, the CDR3 is TGTGCCAGCAGCTTAGTGTCGAGAGAGCAGTTCTTC. Translating gives CASSLVSREQFF.

V gene TRBV4-1 combines with J gene TRBJ2-7, with 9 bases aligning to TRBD2. The ends lost 3 bases at V and 4 bases at J; junction bases unmatched: 16. The CDR3 length is 18 residues. In germline, CDR1 is MGHRA, CDR2 YSYEKL. CDR3 loop: CASSHLLFSGGRVYEQYF. DNA for the CDR3: TGCGCCAGCAGCCACCTACTGTTTAGCGGGGGCCGGGTGTACGAGCAGTACTTC.

This clone was detected only once. The rearrangement uses TRBV9 and TRBJ2-1; D remains ambiguous. Trimming removed 7 bases from V and 7 bases from J, with 9 bases in between. CDR1 and CDR2 (germline): SGDLS, YYNGEE. The CDR3 runs 11 residues. The CDR3 bases are TGTGCCAGCGAGAGGCGAAATGAGCAGTTCTTC. Its protein is CASERRNEQFF.

The chain joins TRBV7-8 to TRBJ1-2; D remains ambiguous. V was pared by 1 base and J by 8 bases, with 17 bases between. The CDR3 is made up of 15 amino acids. Germline V gene lookup returns CDR1 SGHVS and CDR2 FQNEAQ. For the CDR3, the DNA is TGTGCCAGCAGCTTAGTAAACGCGCAGGCGGGGGGCTACACCTTC. Encoded protein: CASSLVNAQAGGYTF.

The V call is TRBV6-1, the J call TRBJ2-4; 7 bases are shared with TRBD2. Germline CDR1 and CDR2: MNHNS and SASEGT. V shed 3 bases, J shed 0 bases, and the junction held 11 bases outside the gene matches. The CDR3 has 18 residues. DNA of the CDR3: TGTGCCAGCAGTGATGTTTATAGCGGGCGTTTAGCCAAAAACATTCAGTACTTC. Protein sequence: CASSDVYSGRLAKNIQYF.

V is TRBV5-5 and J is TRBJ1-5, with 9 bases identical to TRBD1. The CDR3 sequence is 14 residues long. The trim removed 6 bases at V and 2 bases at J, leaving 3 bases unmatched. The germline V gene has CDR1 SGHKS and CDR2 YYEKEE (reference sequence). Written as DNA, the CDR3 is TGTGCCAGCACCACAGGGGGCGGCAATCAGCCCCAGCATTTT. This translates into CASTTGGGNQPQHF.

The V gene is TRBV2, the J gene TRBJ2-5, with 15 bases matching TRBD2. V gave up 6 bases and J gave up 5 bases; unmatched junction bases: 16. From germline, CDR1 is SNHLY and CDR2 FYNNEI. This CDR3 region has 19 residues. In DNA form, the CDR3 reads TGTGCCAGCAGAAACCCGGGACTAGCGGGGGGCAGGGTTTGGGAGACCCAGTACTTC. This sequence encodes CASRNPGLAGGRVWETQYF.

This clone was observed a single time. The V and J genes are TRBV5-1 and TRBJ2-1; D is undetermined. The CDR3 is 13 amino acids. Germline CDR1 and CDR2: SGHRS and YFSETQ. V lost 4 bases to trimming and J lost 8 bases, with 13 bases between them. This CDR3 is CASSPGYEDEQFF. DNA of the CDR3: TGCGCCAGCAGCCCCGGTTATGAGGATGAGCAGTTCTTC.

The chain recombines TRBV2 with TRBJ1-6; D not resolved. The germline V gene encodes CDR1 SNHLY and CDR2 FYNNEI. The CDR3 spans 16 residues. Trimming pared 2 bases from V and 5 bases from J, leaving 13 bases between. In nucleotides, the CDR3 is TGTGCCAGCAGTGAAATCTCTGGCACCAATAATTCACCCCTCCACTTT. This gives the protein CASSEISGTNNSPLHF.

The chain uses TRBV4-2 and TRBJ2-5; D might be TRBD1 (5 bases). TRBJ2-7 matches the DNA end more closely, so the J call is doubtful. This CDR3 is built from 14 residues. Germline V gives CDR1 LGHNA, CDR2 YNFKEQ. The CDR3 is CASSQLGATYEQYF. The CDR3, as DNA: TGTGCCAGCAGCCAATTAGGGGCCACCTACGAGCAGTACTTC.

The chain combines TRBV7-6 with TRBJ1-2; the match to TRBD1 covers 7 bases. The CDR3 is 16 residues long. CDR1 and CDR2 (germline): SGHVS, FNYEAQ. With V trimmed by 5 bases and J by 7 bases, 16 bases remained unmatched. CDR3: CASSLISGTENLGYTF. The CDR3 nucleotides read TGTGCCAGCAGCCTCATCTCCGGGACAGAAAACCTTGGCTACACCTTC. The whole variable domain, remainder taken from reference TRBV7-6 and TRBJ1-2, is GAGVSQSPRYKVTKRGQDVALRCDPISGHVSLYWYRQALGQGPEFLTYFNYEAQQDKSGLPNDRFSAERPEGSISTLTIQRTEQRDSAMYRCASSLISGTENLGYTFGSGTRLTVV.

The chain links TRBV5-1 to TRBJ2-3, with 9 bases matching TRBD2. The CDR3 is 16 amino acids. Trimming took 0 bases from V and 1 from J; bases not matched to a gene: 3. Germline V lookup: CDR1 SGHRS, CDR2 YFSETQ. As DNA, the CDR3 is TGCGCCAGCAGCTTGGTGGCTAGCGGGGGCACAGATACGCAGTATTTT. Encoded protein: CASSLVASGGTDTQYF.

The rearrangement links TRBV5-6 to TRBJ2-2; 10 bases agree with TRBD1. Trimming removed 4 bases from V and 2 bases from J; junction bases left unmatched: 2. The CDR3 length is 15 residues. Germline V gene sequence: CDR1 SGHDT, CDR2 YYEEEE. CDR3 coding DNA: TGTGCCAGCAGCAGGACAGGGGGAAACACCGGGGAGCTGTTTTTT. Amino acid sequence: CASSRTGGNTGELFF. Complete variable domain (other parts from reference TRBV5-6 and TRBJ2-2): DAGVTQSPTHLIKTRGQQVTLRCSPKSGHDTVSWYQQALGQGPQFIFQYYEEEERQRGNFPDRFSGHQFPNYSSELNVNALLLGDSALYLCASSRTGGNTGELFFGEGSRLTVL.

The CDR3 region has the DNA TGTGCCAGCATCCGTCGACTAGCGGGGATAGAGACCCAGTACTTC. It specifies CASIRRLAGIETQYF. The rearrangement links TRBV2 to TRBJ2-5, with 11 bases that match TRBD2. J gave up 4 bases and V 7 bases, and 8 bases lay outside the gene matches. The CDR3 extends over 15 amino acids. CDR1 and CDR2 (germline): SNHLY, FYNNEI.

This clone was counted between two and nine times. CDR3 residues: CASTPGAFSYEQYF. The CDR3 nucleotides read TGTGCCAGTACCCCAGGGGCCTTCTCCTACGAGCAGTACTTC. The chain combines TRBV19 with TRBJ2-5, with D perhaps matching TRBD1 (6 bases). The J call is uncertain, as TRBJ2-7 better fits the DNA end. The CDR3 contains 14 residues. Per the germline V gene, CDR1 is LNHDA and CDR2 is SQIVND (reference sequence).

A word on this clone: Sequence at one end of the junction differs from germline and may be a read error. The chain carries TRBV7-9 and TRBJ2-7, with D unclear. CDR3 length: 12 amino acids. CDR1 SEHNR and CDR2 FQNEAQ come from the germline V gene (reference sequence). The CDR3 DNA follows: TGTTCCAGCAGCGTCCGGGCCTACGAGCAGTACTTC. It encodes CSSSVRAYEQYF.

As DNA, the CDR3 is TGTGCCAGCAGTTTCGGTGGGGGGGCCCAGGAGCAGTTCTTC. Amino acid sequence: CASSFGGGAQEQFF. The chain joins TRBV27 to TRBJ2-1; possibly TRBD2 for D (7 bases). V lost 3 bases and J lost 10, with 16 bases in between. The CDR3 runs to 14 residues. Germline values: CDR1 MNHEY, CDR2 SMNVEV (reference sequence).

This chain connects TRBV7-9 to TRBJ2-2; TRBD1 matches at 9 bases. The CDR3 runs 15 residues. CDR1 is SEHNR, CDR2 FQNEAQ, per germline (reference sequence). J was trimmed by 4 bases and V by 5 bases; bases with no gene match: 5. The CDR3 bases are TGTGCCAGCAGCCCTGGGACAGGGCCCACCGGGGAGCTGTTTTTT. This encodes CASSPGTGPTGELFF.

V usage is TRBV19 and J usage is TRBJ1-5; possible D gene TRBD1, 5 bases. CDR3 size: 15 residues. V shed 9 bases and J shed 2 bases, with 17 bases lying between them. Germline V gives CDR1 LNHDA, CDR2 SQIVND (reference sequence). Written as DNA, the CDR3 is TGTGCCAGGCCATCAGGGTTCGTCCGCAATCAGCCCCAGCATTTT. Encoded protein: CARPSGFVRNQPQHF.

To note about this clone: The same CDR3 arises from other DNA sequences in this sample as well. The chain joins TRBV4-1 to TRBJ1-2; possibly TRBD1 for D (5 bases). Germline assignment: CDR1 MGHRA and CDR2 YSYEKL. The length of the CDR3 is 16 residues. The V end was cut by 0 bases, the J end by 4 bases, with 15 bases between. The CDR3 DNA follows: TGCGCCAGCAGCCAAGATTATGGGCGGGGGACCTATGGCTACACCTTC. It codes for CASSQDYGRGTYGYTF.